A selection of T cell receptor beta chains follows, all from one sample in a study of blood T cell repertoires in COVID-19. TCRdb's copy holds only in-frame clones and misses some; the assay was immunoSEQ multiplex PCR. The sample has roughly 83,000 clones, about 84% seen once. The specimen was peripheral blood. Receptor source: a man aged 45-65 years with active COVID-19. Both conserved end residues are part of each CDR3. A D gene is named only where the DNA matches it firmly. The size field is filled for only some rows; it gives once, few, many or a size class.

size	D	J	V	CDR3	DNA
NA	NA	TRBJ1-2	TRBV19	CASSLPERGYTF	TGTGCCAGTAGTCTCCCTGAGCGGGGCTACACCTTC
NA	NA	TRBJ2-2	TRBV3-1/TRBV3-2	CASSQAGHQGELFF	TGTGCCAGCAGCCAAGCGGGTCATCAGGGGGAGCTGTTTTTT
NA	NA	TRBJ1-5	TRBV30	CAWSGSAGTNSNQPQHF	TGTGCCTGGAGTGGATCGGCGGGGACTAATAGCAATCAGCCCCAGCATTTT
NA	TRBD1	TRBJ2-3	TRBV5-1	CASSLSGTGNSDTQYF	TGCGCCAGCAGCTTGTCTGGGACAGGGAACTCAGATACGCAGTATTTT
once	NA	TRBJ2-3	TRBV2	CASSAGAGSTDTQYF	TGTGCCAGCAGTGCGGGTGCAGGGTCGACAGATACGCAGTATTTT
NA	TRBD1	TRBJ1-1	TRBV7-6	CASSSIPGQGFMNTEAFF	TGTGCCAGCAGCTCAATACCGGGACAGGGTTTTATGAACACTGAAGCTTTCTTT
NA	NA	TRBJ2-6	TRBV19	CASSITEENVLTF	TGTGCCAGTAGTATCACCGAAGAGAACGTCCTGACTTTC
once	NA	TRBJ2-5	TRBV29-1	CSVEAGGETQYF	TGCAGCGTTGAGGCAGGAGGAGAGACCCAGTACTTC
few	TRBD1	TRBJ2-2	TRBV5-1	CASGTGLVNTGELFF	TGCGCCAGCGGGACAGGACTGGTGAACACCGGGGAGCTGTTTTTT
NA	TRBD1	TRBJ2-7	TRBV28	CASSFSQGAREQYF	TGTGCCAGCAGTTTCTCGCAGGGGGCGAGAGAGCAGTACTTC
NA	NA	TRBJ1-4	TRBV29-1	CSVNRIPGEKLFF	TGCAGCGTTAACAGAATACCAGGTGAAAAACTGTTTTTT
few	NA	TRBJ1-6	TRBV28	CASSLSGGSSPLHF	TGTGCCAGCAGTTTATCCGGGGGAAGTTCACCCCTCCACTTT
NA	TRBD1	TRBJ2-3	TRBV7-2	CASSYGTDTITDTQYF	TGTGCCAGCAGCTACGGGACAGACACGATCACAGATACGCAGTATTTT
NA	TRBD1	TRBJ1-2	TRBV4-3	CASSQGQGALNYGYTF	TGCGCCAGCAGCCAAGGCCAGGGGGCGCTCAACTATGGCTACACCTTC
NA	NA	TRBJ2-7	TRBV5-1	CASSFTPQGYEQYF	TGCGCCAGCAGCTTCACTCCACAGGGCTACGAGCAGTACTTC
NA	NA	TRBJ2-7	TRBV30	CAWSNLGGLAYEQYF	TGTGCCTGGAGTAACCTCGGGGGTCTCGCCTACGAGCAGTACTTC